The rows below give T cell receptor beta chains drawn from one sample of a study of T cells in Graves' hyperthyroidism and ophthalmopathy. In TCRdb, the multiplex PCR reads were re-called with MiXCR into one record per CDR3 protein. Of approximately 560,000 distinct CDR3 sequences in the sample, 46% were seen once. Material for sequencing was peripheral blood or thyroid tissue (not recorded which). The receptors were sampled from a woman aged 18-30 years with Graves' hyperthyroidism. The CDR3 runs from the conserved cysteine through the conserved F or W. D genes are given only for firm matches. A clone size is listed for some rows: how often the clone was seen (once, few, many), or a class if it is expanded.

v_gene,abundance,d_gene,j_gene,CDR3aa,CDR3nt
TRBV24-1,NA,NA,TRBJ2-2,CATSDLSPANTGELFF,TGTGCCACCAGTGATTTGTCTCCAGCGAACACCGGGGAGCTGTTTTTT
TRBV6-5,few,NA,TRBJ1-4,CASSYRDSGEKLFF,TGTGCCAGCAGTTACAGGGATTCGGGTGAAAAACTGTTTTTT
TRBV29-1,many,NA,TRBJ1-1,CSVDSPLGTEAFF,TGCAGCGTTGATTCCCCTCTAGGCACTGAAGCTTTCTTT
TRBV6-1,NA,NA,TRBJ1-6,CASLRPSDYNSPLHF,TGTGCCAGCCTGAGGCCGTCAGACTATAATTCACCCCTCCACTTT
TRBV7-2,once,TRBD1,TRBJ1-6,CAARDRENSPLHF,TGTGCCGCCCGGGACAGGGAGAATTCACCCCTCCACTTT
TRBV10-3,NA,TRBD1,TRBJ1-6,CAISAGQGAKTESPLHF,TGTGCCATCAGTGCGGGACAGGGGGCGAAAACTGAGTCACCCCTCCACTTT
TRBV2,few,TRBD2,TRBJ2-7,CASTGLAGGGEQYF,TGTGCCAGCACCGGTTTAGCGGGAGGAGGGGAGCAGTACTTC
TRBV6-5,NA,NA,TRBJ1-2,CASSYSAGTSGNTF,TGTGCCAGCAGTTACTCCGCCGGGACCTCTGGAAACACCTTC
TRBV29-1,NA,NA,TRBJ1-1,CSVETGGSEAFF,TGCAGCGTTGAAACGGGGGGCTCTGAAGCTTTCTTT
TRBV24-1,NA,NA,TRBJ1-5,CATSDSARDQPQHF,TGTGCCACCAGTGATTCGGCGCGGGATCAGCCCCAGCATTTT
TRBV7-3,NA,NA,TRBJ2-5,CASSQDQETQYF,TGTGCCAGCAGCCAGGACCAAGAGACCCAGTACTTC
TRBV12-3/TRBV12-4,NA,NA,TRBJ2-5,CASRLTGAGGETQYF,TGTGCCAGCAGGCTGACAGGGGCGGGAGGAGAGACCCAGTACTTC
TRBV7-2,many,NA,TRBJ1-6,CASTHTMGNSPLHF,TGTGCCAGCACTCATACTATGGGGAATTCACCCCTCCACTTT
TRBV12-3/TRBV12-4,few,NA,TRBJ2-5,CASAKWETQYF,TGTGCCAGCGCGAAATGGGAGACCCAGTACTTC
TRBV5-1,few,TRBD1,TRBJ2-7,CASSPSVTGPYEQYF,TGCGCCAGCAGTCCCTCGGTGACAGGGCCGTACGAGCAGTACTTC
TRBV11-1,NA,NA,TRBJ1-2,CASSRVLGYGYTF,TGTGCCAGCAGCCGGGTTCTAGGGTATGGCTACACCTTC
TRBV2,few,NA,TRBJ1-2,CASSPLAAMSGYTF,TGTGCCAGCTCACCACTGGCAGCGATGTCTGGCTACACCTTC
TRBV4-1,few,NA,TRBJ1-6,CASSQATEREYNSPLHF,TGCGCCAGCAGCCAAGCTACAGAAAGAGAGTATAATTCACCCCTCCACTTT
TRBV2,NA,NA,TRBJ1-5,CASSEWGPASNQPQHF,TGTGCCAGCAGTGAATGGGGACCTGCTAGCAATCAGCCCCAGCATTTT
TRBV7-7,many,TRBD2,TRBJ2-5,CASARGRQETQYF,TGTGCTAGTGCCCGCGGGAGGCAAGAGACCCAGTACTTC
TRBV29-1,few,NA,TRBJ1-2,CSVAGSGYTF,TGCAGCGTTGCCGGGAGTGGCTACACCTTC
TRBV7-9,NA,TRBD1,TRBJ1-6,CASSLRSPGQGPSPLHF,TGTGCCAGCAGCTTACGGTCACCGGGACAGGGACCCTCACCCCTCCACTTT
TRBV24-1,NA,NA,TRBJ2-3,CATSNRTLTDTQYF,TGTGCCACCAGTAACAGGACACTCACAGATACGCAGTATTTT
TRBV25-1,once,TRBD1,TRBJ1-1,CASRDQGALNTEAFF,TGTGCCAGCAGAGACCAGGGGGCACTGAACACTGAAGCTTTCTTT
TRBV10-3,once,NA,TRBJ2-5,CAISGVQGRETQYF,TGTGCCATCAGTGGGGTGCAGGGGAGAGAGACCCAGTACTTC
TRBV10-3,NA,TRBD1,TRBJ1-6,CAISWDRGNSPLHF,TGTGCCATCAGTTGGGACAGGGGTAATTCACCCCTCCACTTT
TRBV21-1,once,NA,TRBJ1-2,CASSSVEQLDGYTF,TGTGCCAGCAGCAGCGTAGAACAACTAGATGGCTACACCTTC
TRBV12-3/TRBV12-4,few,NA,TRBJ1-2,CASRGFNGYTF,TGTGCCAGCAGGGGGTTTAATGGCTACACCTTC
TRBV2,many,NA,TRBJ2-5,CASSERGARFRETQYF,TGTGCCAGCAGTGAGAGGGGGGCGCGGTTTCGAGAGACCCAGTACTTC
TRBV29-1,NA,NA,TRBJ1-5,CSEITRQSFDVNRPQHF,TGCAGCGAGATAACTAGACAGAGTTTTGATGTCAATCGGCCCCAGCATTTT
TRBV14,NA,NA,TRBJ2-7,CASSQDPDISYEQYF,TGTGCCAGCAGCCAAGACCCAGACATCTCCTACGAGCAGTACTTC
TRBV5-1,NA,NA,TRBJ2-7,CASSGDGYEQYF,TGCGCCAGCAGCGGAGACGGCTACGAGCAGTACTTC
TRBV7-2,NA,NA,TRBJ2-5,CASSRDGGLQETQYF,TGTGCCAGCAGCCGTGACGGAGGACTACAAGAGACCCAGTACTTC
TRBV14,few,NA,TRBJ2-5,CASSQEEPTDQETQYF,TGTGCCAGCAGCCAAGAAGAACCCACCGATCAAGAGACCCAGTACTTC
TRBV7-2,many,TRBD1,TRBJ1-2,CASVGQGVFGYTF,TGTGCCAGCGTCGGCCAGGGGGTTTTTGGCTACACCTTC
TRBV15,NA,NA,TRBJ1-3,CATSREVGHGNTIYF,TGTGCCACCAGCAGAGAAGTAGGTCATGGAAACACCATATATTTT
TRBV24-1,many,NA,TRBJ1-5,CATSESTTASSNQPQHF,TGTGCCACCAGTGAGTCCACGACAGCCTCTAGCAATCAGCCCCAGCATTTT
TRBV6-4,few,NA,TRBJ1-5,CASSEEHAPNQPQHF,TGTGCCAGCAGTGAGGAACATGCACCTAATCAGCCCCAGCATTTT
TRBV24-1,NA,TRBD2,TRBJ2-5,CATSDPSYREGTSGETQYF,TGTGCCACCAGTGATCCAAGCTACAGGGAGGGGACTAGCGGGGAGACCCAGTACTTC
TRBV6-1,NA,TRBD1,TRBJ2-7,CASTVKGIGGASVYEQYF,TGTGCCAGCACAGTGAAAGGAATAGGGGGCGCCTCTGTCTACGAGCAGTACTTC
TRBV2,many,NA,TRBJ2-7,CASRTTVGPTFEQYF,TGTGCCAGCAGGACAACAGTGGGGCCGACGTTCGAGCAGTACTTC
TRBV2,NA,NA,TRBJ1-4,CASRSTTGWNEKLFF,TGTGCCAGCAGATCTACCACAGGGTGGAATGAAAAACTGTTTTTT
TRBV10-3,many,NA,TRBJ1-4,CAISESSRNEKLFF,TGTGCCATCAGTGAGTCGAGTAGAAATGAAAAACTGTTTTTT
TRBV25-1,NA,NA,TRBJ2-2,CASRSDTGELFF,TGTGCCAGTCGATCGGACACCGGGGAGCTGTTTTTT
TRBV7-9,NA,NA,TRBJ1-3,CASSYLRTEAGNTIYF,TGTGCCAGCAGTTATTTAAGGACAGAGGCTGGAAACACCATATATTTT
TRBV2,NA,TRBD2,TRBJ2-7,CASRLAGGPSNEQYF,TGTGCCAGCAGGCTAGCGGGAGGGCCTTCCAACGAGCAGTACTTC
TRBV2,NA,NA,TRBJ1-2,CVFAWQGDDGYTF,TGTGTCTTCGCCTGGCAGGGTGATGATGGCTACACCTTC
TRBV11-3,NA,NA,TRBJ1-2,CAWIGRANYGYTF,TGTGCCTGGATCGGCAGGGCCAACTATGGCTACACCTTC
TRBV7-9,once,TRBD1,TRBJ1-5,CASSLVAGGYSNQPQHF,TGTGCCAGCAGCTTAGTGGCAGGGGGCTATAGCAATCAGCCCCAGCATTTT
TRBV6-2/TRBV6-3,few,TRBD1,TRBJ1-1,CASSYQRQGNTEAFF,TGTGCCAGCAGTTACCAACGACAGGGGAACACTGAAGCTTTCTTT
TRBV2,NA,NA,TRBJ2-6,CAGRGGSGANVLTF,TGTGCCGGAAGGGGGGGCTCTGGGGCCAACGTCCTGACTTTC
TRBV7-8,many,NA,TRBJ2-7,CASSSTPQGYEQYF,TGTGCCAGCAGCTCAACACCACAAGGCTACGAGCAGTACTTC
TRBV29-1,few,TRBD1,TRBJ1-5,CSVEDGQGGQPQHF,TGCAGCGTTGAAGATGGACAGGGGGGGCAGCCCCAGCATTTT